Presented here are 23 T cell receptor beta chains from one specimen sequenced in a study of blood T cell repertoires in COVID-19. Here immunoSEQ multiplex PCR was the method, and the copy in TCRdb shows in-frame clones only, minus some. The table lists 250,000 to 350,000 clones, about nine tenths of them singletons. Sequencing was performed on PBMCs or T cells enriched from blood (not recorded which). These receptors were taken from a woman aged 25 to 45 who had recovered from COVID-19.

This rearrangement joins TRBV5-5 to TRBJ2-1; tentatively, D is TRBD2 (6 bases). In germline, CDR1 is SGHKS, CDR2 YYEKEE (reference sequence). The CDR3 sequence is 16 residues long. The V end lost 0 bases, the J end lost 4 bases, and 14 bases lay between the germline ends. The CDR3 is CASSLVLGDFYNEQFF. The CDR3 DNA follows: TGTGCCAGCAGCTTGGTGTTAGGGGACTTTTACAATGAGCAGTTCTTC.

Note on this clone: With a much larger clone just one base away, this may be a read error. The chain has TRBV12-3 or TRBV12-4 and TRBJ1-5, with 8 bases identical to TRBD1. CDR3 length: 13 amino acids. V shed 6 bases and J 2 bases; nucleotides not matched to a gene: 0. CDR3 DNA: TGTGCCAGCAGGGGACAGGGCAATCAGCCCCAGCATTTT. This encodes CASRGQGNQPQHF.

In nucleotides, the CDR3 is TGTGCCAGTACCCCGGGACAGGGCTTAAACATTCAGTACTTC. This codes for CASTPGQGLNIQYF. The chain has TRBV19 and TRBJ2-4, with 9 positions matching TRBD1. With 7 bases clipped from V and 6 bases from J, the junction kept 7 bases outside the gene matches. Per germline, CDR1 LNHDA and CDR2 SQIVND (reference sequence). The CDR3 length is 14 residues.

V gene TRBV12-2 combines with J gene TRBJ2-3; TRBD2, the table's D call, lacks a check against the DNA. TRBV12-2 is annotated as a pseudogene. There are 21 residues in the CDR3. Here the CDR3 DNA reads TGTGCAAGTCGCTTGTATAGGGGGTCGGGGACTAGCGGGGAAAGCACAGATACGCAGTATTTT. It is translated as CASRLYRGSGTSGESTDTQYF.

V and J are TRBV28 and TRBJ2-3; possible D gene TRBD2, 6 bases. Germline loops: CDR1 MDHEN, CDR2 SYDVKM. The CDR3 totals 15 residues. V lost 5 bases and J lost 3, with 15 bases in between. The CDR3 region is CASSPRGALTDTQYF. CDR3 DNA sequence: TGTGCCAGCAGTCCGCGCGGGGCATTAACAGATACGCAGTATTTT. The entire variable domain, with the rest obtained from reference TRBV28 and TRBJ2-3, is as follows: DVKVTQSSRYLVKRTGEKVFLECVQDMDHENMFWYRQDPGLGLRLIYFSYDVKMKEKGDIPEGYSVSREKKERFSLILESASTNQTSMYLCASSPRGALTDTQYFGPGTRLTVL.

This rearrangement joins TRBV5-1 to TRBJ2-1; TRBD2 matches 9 bases. The CDR3 sequence is 16 residues long. The junction had 7 bases not matched to a gene; V was cut back by 0 bases and J by 6 bases. Germline V CDR1 and CDR2: SGHRS, YFSETQ. CDR3 sequence reads: CASSLAGGRAVNEQFF. For the CDR3, the DNA is TGCGCCAGCAGCTTGGCGGGCGGGAGGGCGGTCAATGAGCAGTTCTTC.

This sequence joins TRBV9 and TRBJ2-3; possibly TRBD2 for D (6 bases). This CDR3 contains 13 residues. The V and J ends lost 0 bases and 4 bases respectively, with 6 bases between them. Germline V gives CDR1 SGDLS, CDR2 YYNGEE. This CDR3 is CASSVGGADTQYF. DNA of the CDR3: TGTGCCAGCAGCGTAGGGGGGGCAGATACGCAGTATTTT. The full variable domain, rest sourced from reference TRBV9 and TRBJ2-3, is DSGVTQTPKHLITATGQRVTLRCSPRSGDLSVYWYQQSLDQGLQFLIQYYNGEERAKGNILERFSAQQFPDLHSELNLSSLELGDSALYFCASSVGGADTQYFGPGTRLTVL.

The rearrangement links TRBV6-5 to TRBJ1-2; 8 bases agree with TRBD1. This CDR3 contains 14 residues. V was pared by 4 bases and J by 4 bases, with 5 bases of the junction left unmatched. Germline CDR1 and CDR2: MNHEY and SVGAGI. CDR3: CASSSGGRSYGYTF. The DNA for the CDR3 is TGTGCCAGCAGTTCAGGGGGCCGGAGCTATGGCTACACCTTC.

The J gene is TRBJ2-1, the V gene TRBV11-1; the match to TRBD1 covers 7 bases. CDR1 SGHAT and CDR2 FQDESV come from the germline V gene (reference sequence). CDR3 length: 12 residues. Losses at the gene ends were 7 bases for V and 7 bases for J; bases not matched to a gene: 4. The CDR3 loop reads CASTGTVNEQFF. CDR3 coding DNA: TGTGCCAGCACCGGGACAGTGAATGAGCAGTTCTTC.

This rearrangement joins TRBV19 to TRBJ2-6, with D perhaps TRBD1 (6 bases). V shed 2 bases and J shed 1 base, with 9 bases lying between them. Per the germline V gene, CDR1 is LNHDA and CDR2 is SQIVND (reference sequence). The CDR3 has 16 residues. The CDR3 DNA sequence: TGTGCCAGTAGTATAAAAGGGGGTTCTGGGGCCAACGTCCTGACTTTC. It encodes CASSIKGGSGANVLTF.

The gene calls are TRBV2 and TRBJ1-2; TRBD1 matches 8 bases. V dropped 2 bases and J dropped 5; count of bases not matched to a gene: 4. The CDR3 contains 14 residues. CDR1 and CDR2 from the germline V gene are SNHLY and FYNNEI. CDR3 DNA: TGTGCCAGCAGTGAATCGAGACAGGGGTATGGCTACACCTTC. Translated: CASSESRQGYGYTF.

The chain employs TRBV19 and TRBJ2-1; the match to TRBD2 covers 8 bases. The ends lost 3 bases at V and 4 bases at J; junction bases unmatched: 2. CDR1 is LNHDA and CDR2 is SQIVND in the germline V gene (reference sequence). This CDR3 region has 14 residues. The CDR3 nucleotides are TGTGCCAGTAGTATTACTAGCGGTTACAATGAGCAGTTCTTC. Its translation: CASSITSGYNEQFF. Complete variable domain (other parts from reference TRBV19 and TRBJ2-1): DGGITQSPKYLFRKEGQNVTLSCEQNLNHDAMYWYRQDPGQGLRLIYYSQIVNDFQKGDIAEGYSVSREKKESFPLTVTSAQKNPTAFYLCASSITSGYNEQFFGPGTRLTVL.

A single count supports this clone. This sequence joins TRBV7-2 and TRBJ1-1; D call uncertain. CDR1 and CDR2 from the germline V gene are SGHTA and FQGNSA. The CDR3 consists of 14 residues. The V and J ends lost 2 bases and 0 bases respectively, with 7 bases between them. Here the CDR3 reads CASSLKYMNTEAFF. DNA for the CDR3: TGTGCCAGCAGCTTAAAGTACATGAACACTGAAGCTTTCTTT.

This rearrangement joins TRBV28 to TRBJ1-2; TRBD1 aligns across 10 bases. The CDR3 has 14 residues. CDR1 and CDR2 from the germline V gene are MDHEN and SYDVKM. Trimming at V came to 3 bases and at J to 4 bases, leaving 2 bases not matched to a gene. The CDR3 DNA reads TGTGCCAGCAGTTTTGGACAGGGGGTCTATGGCTACACCTTC. Residues: CASSFGQGVYGYTF.

This chain connects TRBV18 to TRBJ2-7; possibly TRBD2 for D (6 bases). Germline V gives CDR1 KGHSH, CDR2 LQKENI. With 6 bases removed from V and 3 bases from J, the gap between germline ends came to 15 bases. This CDR3 has 14 residues. CDR3 protein: CASSTGTSNYEQYF. The CDR3 nucleotides are TGTGCCAGCTCTACCGGGACTTCTAACTACGAGCAGTACTTC.

This clone has just one count. The chain recombines TRBV11-3 with TRBJ2-6, with 14 nucleotides matching TRBD2. Germline CDR1 and CDR2: SGHNT and YENEEA. The junction had 7 bases not matched to a gene; V was cut back by 1 base and J by 2 bases. The CDR3 contains 20 residues. Written as DNA, the CDR3 is TGTGCCAGCAGCTTAGGCGGGACTAGCGGGAGAATAGCTGGGGCCAACGTCCTGACTTTC. Residues: CASSLGGTSGRIAGANVLTF.

In DNA, the CDR3 is TGTGCCAGCAGCCCCGGTGTAGCGGCGAACACCGGGGAGCTGTTTTTT. It codes for CASSPGVAANTGELFF. The genes are TRBV4-2 and TRBJ2-2; D possibly corresponds to TRBD2 (6 bases). This CDR3 spans 16 amino acids. From germline, CDR1 is LGHNA and CDR2 YNFKEQ. Trimming cost V 4 bases and J 0 bases, with 12 bases left between them.

The J gene is TRBJ2-4, the V gene TRBV28, with a weak D call TRBD2 (5 bases). This CDR3 comprises 18 residues. Germline values: CDR1 MDHEN, CDR2 SYDVKM. V gave up 6 bases and J gave up 0 bases, with 21 bases separating them. CDR3 sequence reads: CASSPTGASGKAKNIQYF. CDR3 DNA sequence: TGTGCCAGCAGCCCAACGGGTGCCTCGGGGAAAGCCAAAAACATTCAGTACTTC.

The rearrangement links TRBV28 to TRBJ2-7; D is unresolved. The CDR3 sequence is 11 residues long. Trimming took 7 bases from V and 5 from J, leaving 9 bases between them. Germline CDR1 and CDR2: MDHEN and SYDVKM. DNA of the CDR3: TGTGCCAGCACCTCGACAAACGAGCAGTACTTC. Translating it yields CASTSTNEQYF.

The chain has TRBV19 and TRBJ1-5; 10 positions match TRBD1. The V gene's germline CDR1 is LNHDA and CDR2 SQIVND (reference sequence). CDR3 length equals 15 residues. The junction had 7 bases not matched to a gene; V was cut back by 6 bases and J by 5 bases. CDR3 nucleotides: TGTGCCAGTAGCAAAGGGGACAGGGGTTATCAGCCCCAGCATTTT. Its translation: CASSKGDRGYQPQHF.

This sequence joins TRBV11-2 and TRBJ2-1; the match to TRBD2 covers 7 bases. There are 15 residues in the CDR3. Germline values: CDR1 SGHAT, CDR2 FQNNGV. The junction had 9 bases not matched to a gene; V was cut back by 4 bases and J by 6 bases. The DNA for the CDR3 is TGTGCCAGCAGCTCGACCCGGGACTACCCCAATGAGCAGTTCTTC. Protein product: CASSSTRDYPNEQFF.

The V gene is TRBV7-6, the J gene TRBJ1-5, with D possibly being TRBD1 (5 bases). The CDR3 has 16 residues. The ends were cut back, 1 base at V and 6 bases at J, with 16 bases in the middle. Germline V gene data show CDR1 as SGHVS and CDR2 as FNYEAQ. The CDR3 protein is CASSLGSVGAGQPQHF. The CDR3 bases are TGTGCCAGCAGCTTAGGTTCCGTTGGGGCAGGTCAGCCCCAGCATTTT.

The chain uses TRBV27 and TRBJ2-3, with D perhaps matching TRBD1 (5 bases). Trimming cost V 7 bases and J 2 bases, with 16 bases left between them. The CDR3 is made up of 15 amino acids. The germline CDR1 and CDR2 sequences are MNHEY and SMNVEV (reference sequence). The CDR3: CASTRLEGATDTQYF. For the CDR3, the DNA is TGTGCCAGCACACGACTCGAAGGGGCCACAGATACGCAGTATTTT.